This TCR beta chain was identified in a study of OX40 agonist ivuxolimab in advanced cancers. In the study overall: The mean age was around 56 years, ranging from about 23 to 79, with 65% to 90% of participants male.

This clone appeared once. The ends lost 2 bases at V and 6 bases at J; junction bases unmatched: 6. The CDR3 runs to 17 residues. Germline-derived CDR1 and CDR2 are SGHDN and FVKESK. TCRdb's copy holds only in-frame clones and misses some; the assay was immunoSEQ multiplex PCR. Here the sample spans 15,000 to 16,000 clones, 81% being singletons. The sample here was CD4+ or CD8+ T cells sorted from blood, taken in a trial of the OX40 agonist ivuxolimab. The chain combines TRBV14 with TRBJ2-1, with TRBD2 matching over 14 bases. This clonotype originated in an adult with an advanced solid tumor such as melanoma, head and neck, liver or kidney cancer. The CDR3 nucleotides read TGTGCCAGCAGCCAACGAGAGGGACTAGCGGGAGTCAATGAGCAGTTCTTC. It yields the protein CASSQREGLAGVNEQFF.